The rows below give T cell receptor beta chains drawn from one sample of a study of T cells after yellow fever vaccination. TCRdb reprocessed the 5' RACE reads via MiXCR and lists one record per CDR3 protein. Seen here are hundreds of thousands of distinct CDR3 sequences, around 5.3% observed once, and the top ten hold 2.5% to 4%. This specimen was CD4+ T cells sorted from PBMCs, taken on the day of the yellow fever booster vaccination. These receptors came from a man younger than 35 who received the YFV17D yellow fever vaccine. Both conserved end residues are part of each CDR3. The D gene is left open where the match is weak. Rows give clone size only sometimes, using once, few, many, or a class for an expanded clone.

clone size: many
V gene: TRBV5-8
CDR3 length: 13
D gene: -
J gene: TRBJ2-1
CDR3 DNA: TGTGCCAGCAGCCCAATAGCACAGTCTGGGCAGTTCTTC
CDR3 protein: CASSPIAQSGQFF

clone size: many
V gene: TRBV20-1
CDR3 length: 14
D gene: -
J gene: TRBJ1-1
CDR3 DNA: TGCAGTGCTAGACGACGGGGAGGGAACACTGAAGCTTTCTTT
CDR3 protein: CSARRRGGNTEAFF

clone size: many
V gene: TRBV6-2/TRBV6-3
CDR3 length: 13
D gene: -
J gene: TRBJ2-1
CDR3 DNA: TGTGCCAGTCAGATCAGCTCCTACAATGAGCAGTTCTTC
CDR3 protein: CASQISSYNEQFF

clone size: many
V gene: TRBV11-3
CDR3 length: 13
D gene: -
J gene: TRBJ2-5
CDR3 DNA: TGTGCCAGCAGCTTAGGGTCCCAAGAGACCCAGTACTTC
CDR3 protein: CASSLGSQETQYF

clone size: few
V gene: TRBV6-2/TRBV6-3
CDR3 length: 14
D gene: -
J gene: TRBJ1-5
CDR3 DNA: TGTGCCAGCACCTACGGGGGGAGCAATCAGCCCCAGCATTTT
CDR3 protein: CASTYGGSNQPQHF

clone size: few
V gene: TRBV20-1
CDR3 length: 13
D gene: -
J gene: TRBJ2-4
CDR3 DNA: TGCAGTGCTAGAGATCTGGCCTTAGGTATTCAGTACTTC
CDR3 protein: CSARDLALGIQYF

clone size: -
V gene: TRBV7-3
CDR3 length: 14
D gene: -
J gene: TRBJ1-1
CDR3 DNA: TGTGCCAGCAGCGTCGGGGGCAGGGACACTGAAGCTTTCTTT
CDR3 protein: CASSVGGRDTEAFF

clone size: -
V gene: TRBV2
CDR3 length: 15
D gene: TRBD1
J gene: TRBJ2-5
CDR3 DNA: TGTGCCAGCAGTGGGCTGGGACAGGGTGGGGAGACCCAGTACTTC
CDR3 protein: CASSGLGQGGETQYF

clone size: many
V gene: TRBV3-1
CDR3 length: 13
D gene: -
J gene: TRBJ2-1
CDR3 DNA: TGTGCCAGCAGCCAAGATACACGGACTGAGCAGTTCTTC
CDR3 protein: CASSQDTRTEQFF

clone size: -
V gene: TRBV6-5
CDR3 length: 15
D gene: TRBD1
J gene: TRBJ1-1
CDR3 DNA: TGTGCCAGCAGTTACTCCGGACAGGGGAGCACTGAAGCTTTCTTT
CDR3 protein: CASSYSGQGSTEAFF

clone size: -
V gene: TRBV7-7
CDR3 length: 16
D gene: TRBD1
J gene: TRBJ2-5
CDR3 DNA: TGTGCTAGCAGCTTAGCCGGGACAGTTGCCTACGAGACCCAGTACTTC
CDR3 protein: CASSLAGTVAYETQYF

clone size: many
V gene: TRBV20-1
CDR3 length: 13
D gene: TRBD1
J gene: TRBJ1-1
CDR3 DNA: TGCAGTGCCGGACAGGGAGGATATACTGAAGCTTTCTTT
CDR3 protein: CSAGQGGYTEAFF

clone size: few
V gene: TRBV20-1
CDR3 length: 14
D gene: -
J gene: TRBJ2-3
CDR3 DNA: TGCAGTGCTAGATCCGGGGGTTTCACAGATACGCAGTATTTT
CDR3 protein: CSARSGGFTDTQYF

clone size: many
V gene: TRBV15
CDR3 length: 14
D gene: -
J gene: TRBJ1-6
CDR3 DNA: TGTGCCACCAGCAGAGTCCGGGATAATTCACCCCTCCACTTT
CDR3 protein: CATSRVRDNSPLHF

clone size: few
V gene: TRBV20-1
CDR3 length: 14
D gene: -
J gene: TRBJ1-6
CDR3 DNA: TGCAGTGCTAGAGATCGAGTCCTGAGTTCACCCCTCCACTTT
CDR3 protein: CSARDRVLSSPLHF

clone size: few
V gene: TRBV20-1
CDR3 length: 14
D gene: -
J gene: TRBJ1-5
CDR3 DNA: TGCAGTGCTAGAGCCCTCGACCTTAATCAGCCCCAGCATTTT
CDR3 protein: CSARALDLNQPQHF

clone size: few
V gene: TRBV3-1
CDR3 length: 12
D gene: -
J gene: TRBJ1-1
CDR3 DNA: TGTGCCAGCAGCCAAGGAGGCCAGCAAGCTTTCTTT
CDR3 protein: CASSQGGQQAFF

clone size: many
V gene: TRBV4-3
CDR3 length: 15
D gene: -
J gene: TRBJ2-5
CDR3 DNA: TGCGCCAGCAGCCAAGATAAGGCTGCTCAAGAGACCCAGTACTTC
CDR3 protein: CASSQDKAAQETQYF

clone size: -
V gene: TRBV12-3/TRBV12-4
CDR3 length: 13
D gene: -
J gene: TRBJ1-1
CDR3 DNA: TGTGCCAGCAGATACCACCCCTTCACTGAAGCTTTCTTT
CDR3 protein: CASRYHPFTEAFF

clone size: few
V gene: TRBV18
CDR3 length: 16
D gene: TRBD1
J gene: TRBJ1-2
CDR3 DNA: TGTGCCAGCTCACCACTGGGACAGGGGGAAGGCTATGGCTACACCTTC
CDR3 protein: CASSPLGQGEGYGYTF

clone size: few
V gene: TRBV25-1
CDR3 length: 13
D gene: -
J gene: TRBJ1-6
CDR3 DNA: TGTGCCAGCAGTGAATTGGTAAACTCACCCCTCCACTTT
CDR3 protein: CASSELVNSPLHF

clone size: few
V gene: TRBV5-1
CDR3 length: 14
D gene: -
J gene: TRBJ1-1
CDR3 DNA: TGCGCCAGCAGTCCCCCCCTGGGGAACACTGAAGCTTTCTTT
CDR3 protein: CASSPPLGNTEAFF

clone size: -
V gene: TRBV7-2
CDR3 length: 12
D gene: -
J gene: TRBJ2-1
CDR3 DNA: TGTGCCAGCAGCCCCGTCCGGAATGAGCAGTTCTTC
CDR3 protein: CASSPVRNEQFF

clone size: -
V gene: TRBV7-2
CDR3 length: 15
D gene: TRBD1
J gene: TRBJ1-6
CDR3 DNA: TGTGCCAGCAGCTCCCAGGGGGCGCGCAATTCACCCCTCCACTTT
CDR3 protein: CASSSQGARNSPLHF

clone size: many
V gene: TRBV6-2/TRBV6-3
CDR3 length: 14
D gene: TRBD2
J gene: TRBJ2-3
CDR3 DNA: TGTGCCAGCACCGCCCGGGGGGGCACAGATACGCAGTATTTT
CDR3 protein: CASTARGGTDTQYF

clone size: few
V gene: TRBV19
CDR3 length: 13
D gene: TRBD1
J gene: TRBJ1-2
CDR3 DNA: TGTGCCAGTAGTGTCGCGGACAGGGTGGGCTACACCTTC
CDR3 protein: CASSVADRVGYTF

clone size: few
V gene: TRBV20-1
CDR3 length: 13
D gene: TRBD1
J gene: TRBJ1-4
CDR3 DNA: TGCAGTGCTCGACAGGGGGCGCGAGAAAAACTGTTTTTT
CDR3 protein: CSARQGAREKLFF

clone size: -
V gene: TRBV7-2
CDR3 length: 16
D gene: -
J gene: TRBJ1-5
CDR3 DNA: TGTGCCAGCAGCCCGAGAGCGGTAGGGAACAATCAGCCCCAGCATTTT
CDR3 protein: CASSPRAVGNNQPQHF

clone size: few
V gene: TRBV19
CDR3 length: 12
D gene: -
J gene: TRBJ1-4
CDR3 DNA: TGTGCCAGTACGGGGGACAATGAAAAACTGTTTTTT
CDR3 protein: CASTGDNEKLFF

clone size: few
V gene: TRBV12-3/TRBV12-4
CDR3 length: 15
D gene: TRBD2
J gene: TRBJ2-1
CDR3 DNA: TGTGCCAGCAGTTTAACAGCGGGGGGACACAATGAGCAGTTCTTC
CDR3 protein: CASSLTAGGHNEQFF

clone size: -
V gene: TRBV7-2
CDR3 length: 12
D gene: -
J gene: TRBJ2-5
CDR3 DNA: TGTGCCAGCAGCTGGGGATACGAGACCCAGTACTTC
CDR3 protein: CASSWGYETQYF

clone size: few
V gene: TRBV5-1
CDR3 length: 15
D gene: TRBD1
J gene: TRBJ2-3
CDR3 DNA: TGCGCCAGCAGCTTCCAGGGGGCATTTTCAGATACGCAGTATTTT
CDR3 protein: CASSFQGAFSDTQYF

clone size: many
V gene: TRBV5-4
CDR3 length: 11
D gene: -
J gene: TRBJ2-7
CDR3 DNA: TGTGCCAGCAGTTTCACCGACGAGCAGTACTTC
CDR3 protein: CASSFTDEQYF

clone size: many
V gene: TRBV5-1
CDR3 length: 15
D gene: TRBD1
J gene: TRBJ2-2
CDR3 DNA: TGCGCCAGCAGCTTTGGTGGACAGGGAACCGGGGAGCTGTTTTTT
CDR3 protein: CASSFGGQGTGELFF

clone size: many
V gene: TRBV7-2
CDR3 length: 14
D gene: TRBD1
J gene: TRBJ2-1
CDR3 DNA: TGTGCCAGCAGCTTGGACCAGGGGGCCAATGAGCAGTTCTTC
CDR3 protein: CASSLDQGANEQFF

clone size: -
V gene: TRBV20-1
CDR3 length: 16
D gene: TRBD1
J gene: TRBJ1-6
CDR3 DNA: TGCAGTGCCATCCTCGTTTCAGGGGGACAGAATTCACCCCTCCACTTT
CDR3 protein: CSAILVSGGQNSPLHF

clone size: few
V gene: TRBV10-3
CDR3 length: 14
D gene: -
J gene: TRBJ2-2
CDR3 DNA: TGTGCCATCAAAGGTACAGGGAACACCGGGGAGCTGTTTTTT
CDR3 protein: CAIKGTGNTGELFF

clone size: -
V gene: TRBV20-1
CDR3 length: 15
D gene: -
J gene: TRBJ2-2
CDR3 DNA: TGCAGTGCTAGACTTGGGGGTCCGAACACCGGGGAGCTGTTTTTT
CDR3 protein: CSARLGGPNTGELFF

clone size: -
V gene: TRBV27
CDR3 length: 15
D gene: -
J gene: TRBJ2-1
CDR3 DNA: TGTGCCAGCAGTTACCAGTGGAGCTCCTACAATGAGCAGTTCTTC
CDR3 protein: CASSYQWSSYNEQFF

clone size: few
V gene: TRBV18
CDR3 length: 14
D gene: -
J gene: TRBJ2-2
CDR3 DNA: TGTGCCAGCTCACCATTGGAAAGGTCCGGGGAGCTGTTTTTT
CDR3 protein: CASSPLERSGELFF

clone size: few
V gene: TRBV6-1
CDR3 length: 13
D gene: -
J gene: TRBJ1-1
CDR3 DNA: TGTGCCACCGGACGACCGATTAACACTGAAGCTTTCTTT
CDR3 protein: CATGRPINTEAFF